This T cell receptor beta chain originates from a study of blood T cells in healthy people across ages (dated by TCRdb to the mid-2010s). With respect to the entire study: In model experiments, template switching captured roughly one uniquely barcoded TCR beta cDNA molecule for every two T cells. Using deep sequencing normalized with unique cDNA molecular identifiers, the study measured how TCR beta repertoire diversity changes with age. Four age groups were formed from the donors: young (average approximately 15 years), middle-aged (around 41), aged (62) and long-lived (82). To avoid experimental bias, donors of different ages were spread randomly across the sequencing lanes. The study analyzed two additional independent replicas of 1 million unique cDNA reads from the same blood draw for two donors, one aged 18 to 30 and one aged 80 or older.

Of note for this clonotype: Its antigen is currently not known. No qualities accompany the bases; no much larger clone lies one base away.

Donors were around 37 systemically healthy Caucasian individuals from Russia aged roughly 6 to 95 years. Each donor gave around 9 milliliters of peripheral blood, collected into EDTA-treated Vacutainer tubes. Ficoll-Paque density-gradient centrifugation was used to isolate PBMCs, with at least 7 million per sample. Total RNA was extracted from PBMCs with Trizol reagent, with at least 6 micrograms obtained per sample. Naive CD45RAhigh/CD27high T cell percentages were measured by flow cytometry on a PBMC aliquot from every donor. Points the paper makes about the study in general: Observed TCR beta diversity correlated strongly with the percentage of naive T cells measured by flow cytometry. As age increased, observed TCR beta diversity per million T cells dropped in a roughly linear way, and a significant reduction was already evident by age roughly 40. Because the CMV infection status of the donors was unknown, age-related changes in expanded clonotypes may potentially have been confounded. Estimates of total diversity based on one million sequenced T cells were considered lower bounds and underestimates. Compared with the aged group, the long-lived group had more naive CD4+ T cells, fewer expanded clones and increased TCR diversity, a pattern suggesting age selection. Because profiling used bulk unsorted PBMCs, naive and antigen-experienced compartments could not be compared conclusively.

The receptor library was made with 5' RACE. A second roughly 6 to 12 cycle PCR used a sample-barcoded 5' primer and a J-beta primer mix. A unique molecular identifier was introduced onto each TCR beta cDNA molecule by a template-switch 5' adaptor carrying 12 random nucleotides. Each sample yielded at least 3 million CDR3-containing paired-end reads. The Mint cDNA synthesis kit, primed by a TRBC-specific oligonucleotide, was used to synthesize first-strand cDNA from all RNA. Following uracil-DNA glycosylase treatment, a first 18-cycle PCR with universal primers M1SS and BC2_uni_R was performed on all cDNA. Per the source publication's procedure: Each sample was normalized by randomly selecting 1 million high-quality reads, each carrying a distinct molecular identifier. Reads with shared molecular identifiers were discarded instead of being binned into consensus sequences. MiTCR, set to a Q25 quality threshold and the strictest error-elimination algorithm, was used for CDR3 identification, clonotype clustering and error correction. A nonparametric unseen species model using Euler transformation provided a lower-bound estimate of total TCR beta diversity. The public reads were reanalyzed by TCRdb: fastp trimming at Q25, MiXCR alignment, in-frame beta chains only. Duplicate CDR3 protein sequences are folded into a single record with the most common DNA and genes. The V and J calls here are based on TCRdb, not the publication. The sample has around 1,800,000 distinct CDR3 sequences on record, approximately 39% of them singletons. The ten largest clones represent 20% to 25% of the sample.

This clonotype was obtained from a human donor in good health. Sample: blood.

The CDR3 reads CASSYGTGGDKLFF. The DNA sequence follows: TGTGCCAGCAGTTACGGGACAGGGGGCGATAAACTGTTTTTT. The rearranged segments are TRBV6-5 and TRBJ1-4; the junction holds 12 bases that match TRBD1. The CDR3, cysteine through phenylalanine, is 14 amino acids long. Left in the record is the CDR3 DNA by itself, 42 bases read in frame from the first base. V loses 2 bases at its end and J loses 11 bases; junction bases beyond the gene matches: 3. Per the germline V gene, MNHEY is the CDR1 and SVGAGI is the CDR2.